One sample yielded the 30 T cell receptor beta chains listed below, sequenced in a study of T cell repertoires in cytomegalovirus infection. Their antigens are not known. TCRdb itself ran the reads through MiXCR, one entry per CDR3 protein. The sample includes about 830,000 distinct CDR3 sequences, over 25% of them seen just once. Here the sequenced sample was cultured CD8+ T cells from PBMCs, taken from culture after CMV antigen stimulation. These receptors originate from a human donor in good health (CMV status not recorded). Some clones in this sample may be carry-over from other donors' samples.

The chain is built from TRBV11-1 and TRBJ2-3; D is ambiguous. CDR3 size: 14 residues. Trimming shortened V by 5 bases and J by 2 bases, and 11 bases separated the two germline ends. Germline CDR1 is SGHAT and CDR2 is FQDESV (reference sequence). The CDR3 protein is CASSQDSYTDTQYF. DNA for the CDR3: TGTGCCAGCAGCCAAGACTCTTACACAGATACGCAGTATTTT. The full variable domain, rest sourced from reference TRBV11-1 and TRBJ2-3, is EAEVAQSPRYKITEKSQAVAFWCDPISGHATLYWYRQILGQGPELLVQFQDESVVDDSQLPKDRFSAERLKGVDSTLKIQPAELGDSAMYLCASSQDSYTDTQYFGPGTRLTVL.

Details on this clonotype: The junction differs from germline at one of its ends, possibly a read error. The rearrangement uses TRBV28 and TRBJ2-3; 13 bases match TRBD2. CDR1 is MDHEN, CDR2 SYDVKM, per germline. The CDR3 consists of 17 residues. The CDR3 protein is CASSLLAGGPNTDAQYF. CDR3 in DNA: TGTGCCAGCAGTCTACTAGCGGGGGGGCCCAACACAGATGCGCAGTATTTT.

This clonotype was seen a handful of times. The chain carries TRBV5-6 and TRBJ2-1; 9 nucleotides align to TRBD2. Germline V lookup: CDR1 SGHDT, CDR2 YYEEEE. The junction had 7 bases not matched to a gene; V was cut back by 4 bases and J by 2 bases. This CDR3 is built from 16 residues. In DNA, the CDR3 is TGTGCCAGCAGCGGCGGGGGGGCCGGGCCCTACAATGAGCAGTTCTTC. Amino acid sequence: CASSGGGAGPYNEQFF.

This clonotype was seen only a few times. CDR3 coding DNA: TGTGCCAGCAGCTTATTCTCCCAAGAGACCCAGTACTTC. Translated, it gives CASSLFSQETQYF. The chain employs TRBV7-6 and TRBJ2-5; no firm D call. The CDR3 is 13 residues long. V dropped 2 bases and J dropped 1 base, with 5 bases sitting between them. Per the germline V gene, CDR1 is SGHVS and CDR2 is FNYEAQ.

This chain connects TRBV19 to TRBJ1-1; D remains ambiguous. The CDR3 covers 15 residues. The V and J ends lost 3 bases and 1 base respectively, with 12 bases between them. The germline gives CDR1 LNHDA, CDR2 SQIVND (reference sequence). The CDR3 is CASSILRFSNTEAFF. The CDR3 DNA is TGTGCCAGTAGTATCTTGAGGTTTTCGAACACTGAAGCTTTCTTT.

This chain connects TRBV2 to TRBJ2-5; no reliable D call. In germline, CDR1 is SNHLY, CDR2 FYNNEI. V was clipped by 2 bases and J by 2 bases, with 12 bases between them. This CDR3 comprises 15 residues. CDR3 sequence: CASSEQGFLQETQYF. CDR3 sequence (DNA): TGTGCCAGCAGTGAACAAGGATTCCTTCAAGAGACCCAGTACTTC.

The sample holds a few counts of this clonotype. The CDR3 DNA sequence: TGTGCCAGCAGTTTGGTAGGGGGCATCTCCAACACTGAAGCTTTCTTT. As protein: CASSLVGGISNTEAFF. The J gene is TRBJ1-1, the V gene TRBV27; 7 bases map to TRBD1. From germline, CDR1 is MNHEY and CDR2 SMNVEV (reference sequence). The V and J ends lost 3 bases and 2 bases, in that order; junction bases with no gene match: 9. This CDR3 is built from 16 residues.

This clonotype occurred many times. The V gene is TRBV7-2, the J gene TRBJ2-1, with 10 positions matching TRBD2. This CDR3 comprises 17 residues. Trimming removed 5 bases from V and 3 bases from J; junction bases left unmatched: 10. Per the germline V gene, CDR1 is SGHTA and CDR2 is FQGNSA. For the CDR3, the DNA is TGTGCCAGCAGCCATCGGTCCGGACTAGCGGTCTACAATGAGCAGTTCTTC. Protein sequence: CASSHRSGLAVYNEQFF.

This clonotype was seen only a few times. CDR3 region: CASSHLAGGTYEQYF. The CDR3 region has the DNA TGTGCCAGCAGCCACCTAGCGGGGGGAACCTACGAGCAGTACTTC. The rearrangement links TRBV5-6 to TRBJ2-7; 11 bases are shared with TRBD2. Trimming at V came to 4 bases and at J to 2 bases, leaving 5 bases not matched to a gene. The CDR3 contains 15 residues. Germline V CDR1 and CDR2: SGHDT, YYEEEE.

The rearrangement joins TRBV2 to TRBJ2-3; 10 bases align to TRBD2. The CDR3 is made up of 17 amino acids. V was clipped by 6 bases and J by 3 bases; unmatched bases: 12. Germline CDR1 SNHLY, CDR2 FYNNEI. The CDR3 coding sequence is TGTGCCAGCAGCCCCCAGCGGGGGGGGGGAGGAACAGATACGCAGTATTTT. This sequence encodes CASSPQRGGGGTDTQYF.

The J gene is TRBJ2-7, the V gene TRBV27; D gene uncertain. The length of the CDR3 is 14 residues. The germline V and J ends were trimmed by 3 bases and 4 bases, with 13 bases remaining between them. Germline CDR1 and CDR2: MNHEY and SMNVEV (reference sequence). For the CDR3, the DNA is TGTGCCAGCAGTTTTACTCCCACCGGATACGAGCAGTACTTC. Its translation is CASSFTPTGYEQYF.

This clonotype has just a few counts. The rearrangement joins TRBV19 to TRBJ2-1, with D possibly TRBD1 on 6 matching bases. Germline values: CDR1 LNHDA, CDR2 SQIVND (reference sequence). Deletions cut 5 bases from V and 9 bases from J, with 11 bases between. CDR3 length: 12 residues. The DNA for the CDR3 is TGTGCCAGTAGTGGCAACAGGGTTGAGCAGTTCTTC. As protein: CASSGNRVEQFF.

This clonotype was detected a few times. The chain uses TRBV7-3 and TRBJ2-1, with no clear D. Per the germline V gene, CDR1 is SGHTA and CDR2 is FQGTGA. Trimming took off 4 bases at V and 7 bases at J, with 11 bases between the two ends. This CDR3 comprises 13 residues. The CDR3 nucleotides are TGTGCCAGCAGCTCCCCAGGTGCAAATGAGCAGTTCTTC. Its protein product is CASSSPGANEQFF.

The rearrangement uses TRBV10-3 and TRBJ2-7, with 7 positions matching TRBD1. V was clipped by 4 bases and J by 2 bases; unmatched bases: 2. This CDR3 spans 13 amino acids. Germline CDR1 ENHRY, CDR2 SYGVKD. CDR3 residues: CAISGGTAYEQYV. The CDR3 DNA reads TGTGCCATCAGTGGGGGGACAGCCTACGAGCAGTACGTC.

The genes are TRBV19 and TRBJ1-1, with 10 bases fitting TRBD1. Per the germline V gene, CDR1 is LNHDA and CDR2 is SQIVND (reference sequence). The CDR3 consists of 14 residues. V lost 9 bases to trimming and J lost 4 bases; unmatched junction nucleotides: 8. CDR3 coding DNA: TGTGCCAGCCAATCCGGGACAGGGGTCACTGAAGCTTTCTTT. Encoded protein: CASQSGTGVTEAFF. Based on the CDR3 plus reference TRBV19 and TRBJ1-1, the full variable domain is DGGITQSPKYLFRKEGQNVTLSCEQNLNHDAMYWYRQDPGQGLRLIYYSQIVNDFQKGDIAEGYSVSREKKESFPLTVTSAQKNPTAFYLCASQSGTGVTEAFFGQGTRLTVV.

This chain joins TRBV14 and TRBJ1-3, with D tentatively TRBD1 (5 bases). This CDR3 has 15 amino acids. Trimming stripped 1 base from V and 2 bases from J, with 9 bases between. In germline, CDR1 is SGHDN, CDR2 FVKESK. CDR3 amino acids: CASSQVAGAGNTIYF. The CDR3 region has the DNA TGTGCCAGCAGCCAAGTAGCGGGGGCTGGAAACACCATATATTTT.

This clonotype came up a few times. This rearrangement joins TRBV2 to TRBJ1-1; D might be TRBD1 (5 bases). The V gene lost 5 bases and the J gene lost 5 bases, with 12 bases spanning the gap. This CDR3 contains 13 residues. Per the germline V gene, CDR1 is SNHLY and CDR2 is FYNNEI. This CDR3 is CASSRQTRTEAFF. CDR3 in DNA: TGTGCCAGCAGTCGACAGACCCGAACTGAAGCTTTCTTT.

The chain employs TRBV27 and TRBJ2-7; possibly TRBD1 or TRBD2 for D (5 bases each). Germline CDR1 and CDR2: MNHEY and SMNVEV (reference sequence). This CDR3 comprises 17 residues. V was clipped by 1 base and J by 2 bases, with 18 bases between them. CDR3 nucleotides: TGTGCCAGCAGTTTATTACCGCCGGGACGACCTACCTACGAGCAGTACTTC. It translates to CASSLLPPGRPTYEQYF.

This chain joins TRBV7-4 and TRBJ2-7, with D maybe TRBD2 (5 bases). The CDR3 is made up of 12 amino acids. With 5 bases removed from V and 6 bases from J, the gap between germline ends came to 11 bases. Germline assignment: CDR1 SGHVT and CDR2 SQSDAQ. The CDR3 nucleotides read TGTGCCAGCAGCCCTGGACTGGGCGAGCAGTACTTC. Translated, it gives CASSPGLGEQYF. The full variable domain, with the rest looked up from reference TRBV7-4 and TRBJ2-7, is GAGVSQSPRYKVAKRGRDVALRCDSISGHVTLYWYRQTLGQGSEVLTYSQSDAQRDKSGRPSGRFSAERPERSVSTLKIQRTEQGDSAVYLCASSPGLGEQYFGPGTRLTVT.

This clonotype was detected ten times or more. V is TRBV10-3 and J is TRBJ2-7; 10 nucleotides line up with TRBD1. Looked up from germline, CDR1 is ENHRY and CDR2 is SYGVKD. The J segment lost 0 bases and the V segment lost 5 bases, leaving 4 bases of the junction unmatched. The CDR3 is 15 residues long. CDR3 protein: CAISPGQGPSYEQYV. The CDR3 DNA follows: TGTGCCATCAGTCCGGGACAGGGGCCCTCCTACGAGCAGTACGTC.

This clonotype was seen a few times. This chain links TRBV28 with TRBJ2-7, with TRBD1 identical over 9 bases. V gave up 8 bases and J gave up 1 base; unmatched junction bases: 3. The CDR3 covers 13 residues. The V gene's germline CDR1 is MDHEN and CDR2 SYDVKM. Here the CDR3 reads CASRDRASYEQYV. The CDR3 bases are TGTGCCAGCCGGGACAGGGCTTCCTACGAGCAGTACGTC.

This clonotype was seen more than once but under ten times. The chain recombines TRBV5-5 with TRBJ2-5; D may be TRBD1 (6 bases). Germline assignment: CDR1 SGHKS and CDR2 YYEKEE (reference sequence). The V gene lost 4 bases and the J gene lost 3 bases, with 19 bases spanning the gap. The CDR3 runs to 16 residues. CDR3 DNA sequence: TGTGCCAGCAGCCCTTACGGTCGACAGGTAGAAGAGACCCAGTACTTC. This sequence encodes CASSPYGRQVEETQYF.

In its sample, this clonotype was seen a few times. The chain combines TRBV7-3 with TRBJ2-3; the match to TRBD2 covers 7 bases. Germline V lookup: CDR1 SGHTA, CDR2 FQGTGA. This CDR3 region has 13 residues. The V gene end was trimmed by 0 bases and the J gene end by 11 bases; junction bases not matched to a gene: 5. The CDR3, as DNA: TGTGCCAGCAGCTTAACGGGGGGGGAGGAGCAGTATTTT. It translates to CASSLTGGEEQYF.

This chain connects TRBV24-1 to TRBJ2-2; 12 bases match TRBD1. With V trimmed by 4 bases and J by 7 bases, 9 bases remained unmatched. CDR1 KGHDR and CDR2 SFDVKD come from the germline V gene. The CDR3 extends over 17 amino acids. Here the CDR3 reads CATSDHRDRGRDGELFF. CDR3 sequence (DNA): TGTGCCACCAGTGACCACAGGGACAGGGGGCGCGACGGGGAGCTGTTTTTT.

This clonotype was seen a few times. The chain uses TRBV24-1 and TRBJ2-2; 7 positions agree with TRBD1. The CDR3 is 16 amino acids. Germline loops: CDR1 KGHDR, CDR2 SFDVKD. Trimming cost V 5 bases and J 6 bases; bases outside gene matches: 11. The CDR3 loop is CATSGDSQTRSGELFF. In DNA, the CDR3 is TGTGCCACCAGTGGGGACAGTCAGACAAGGTCCGGGGAGCTGTTTTTT.

The rearrangement uses TRBV7-6 and TRBJ2-1, with D possibly being TRBD2 (6 bases). Germline V gene data show CDR1 as SGHVS and CDR2 as FNYEAQ. The V gene lost 4 bases and the J gene lost 10 bases, with 14 bases spanning the gap. CDR3 size: 13 residues. CDR3 protein: CASSSGLPLEQFF. For the CDR3, the DNA is TGTGCCAGCAGCTCGGGACTGCCATTGGAGCAGTTCTTC.

CDR3 in DNA: TGTGCCACCAGCTCCCGTACAGGAACCACCGGGGAGCTGTTTTTT. The encoded protein is CATSSRTGTTGELFF. The genes are TRBV15 and TRBJ2-2; D is perhaps TRBD1 (5 bases). Looked up from germline, CDR1 is LNHNV and CDR2 is YYDKDF (reference sequence). V was cut by 5 bases and J by 4 bases, with 14 bases left in between. The CDR3 spans 15 residues. The full variable domain, rest sourced from reference TRBV15 and TRBJ2-2, is DAMVIQNPRYQVTQFGKPVTLSCSQTLNHNVMYWYQQKSSQAPKLLFHYYDKDFNNEADTPDNFQSRRPNTSFCFLDIRSPGLGDTAMYLCATSSRTGTTGELFFGEGSRLTVL.

This clonotype was detected a few times. The rearrangement joins TRBV20-1 to TRBJ1-1, with no clear D. The germline V and J ends were trimmed by 6 bases and 8 bases, with 22 bases remaining between them. The CDR3 contains 14 residues. The V gene's germline CDR1 is DFQATT and CDR2 SNEGSKA (reference sequence). DNA of the CDR3: TGCAGTGCCCCCGGGGAGGTATTGAGCCTAGAAGCTTTCTTT. Translated, it gives CSAPGEVLSLEAFF.

The chain employs TRBV19 and TRBJ1-5, with 7 bases aligning to TRBD1. The CDR3 has 15 residues. From germline, CDR1 is LNHDA and CDR2 SQIVND (reference sequence). J gave up 4 bases and V 8 bases, and 11 bases lay outside the gene matches. The CDR3 nucleotides read TGTGCCAGTCGCCCCCTGGGACAGAATAATCAGCCCCAGCATTTT. It is translated as CASRPLGQNNQPQHF.

Only a few counts were recorded for this clonotype. The chain employs TRBV10-2 and TRBJ2-1; 8 bases align to TRBD2. With V trimmed by 0 bases and J by 6 bases, 1 base remained unmatched. This CDR3 is built from 14 residues. Looked up from germline, CDR1 is WSHSY and CDR2 is SAAADI. In nucleotides, the CDR3 is TGCGCCAGCAGTGAGTCACGGGAGGGCAATGAGCAGTTCTTC. Amino acids: CASSESREGNEQFF.